This TCR beta chain emerged from a study of vaccination effects on CD4 cells after COVID-19. Findings of the study overall: In the late period after vaccination, infection- and vaccine-induced clones contracted markedly.

In the case of this clone: Its antigen is as yet unknown.

Measured with immunoSEQ multiplex PCR; TCRdb has only the in-frame clones, and not every one. Here the sample spans under 45,000 clones, approximately 80% being singletons. Before sequencing took place, the ViraFEST assay used viral peptide pools to expand antigen-specific CD4+ T cells. Culturing for around eleven days preceded CD4+ T cell isolation. Nobody among the vaccine recipients had prior SARS-CoV-2 infection (nucleocapsid antibodies were negative). They grew a few million PBMC in each well, adding about 9.5 IU/ml IL-2 and 10 ug/ml peptides. The authors replaced half the medium with IL-2 medium on days 3 and 7. Sequenced material: CD4+ T cells from PBMCs cultured with HCoV-NL63 spike peptides, taken before COVID-19 vaccination. This TCR came from a human donor who received a COVID-19 vaccine.

The CDR3 region has the DNA TGCAGCGGAACGGACAGGCGGGAGGCCCAGTACTTC. Translated, it gives CSGTDRREAQYF. The chain links TRBV29-1 to TRBJ2-5, with D possibly TRBD2 on 8 matching bases. This CDR3 contains 12 residues. Per germline, CDR1 SQVTM and CDR2 ANQGSEA. Trimming took off 7 bases at V and 9 bases at J, with 18 bases between the two ends. Complete variable domain (other parts from reference TRBV29-1 and TRBJ2-5): SAVISQKPSRDICQRGTSLTIQCQVDSQVTMMFWYRQQPGQSLTLIATANQGSEATYESGFVIDKFPISRPNLTFSTLTVSNMSPEDSSIYLCSGTDRREAQYFGPGTRLLVL.